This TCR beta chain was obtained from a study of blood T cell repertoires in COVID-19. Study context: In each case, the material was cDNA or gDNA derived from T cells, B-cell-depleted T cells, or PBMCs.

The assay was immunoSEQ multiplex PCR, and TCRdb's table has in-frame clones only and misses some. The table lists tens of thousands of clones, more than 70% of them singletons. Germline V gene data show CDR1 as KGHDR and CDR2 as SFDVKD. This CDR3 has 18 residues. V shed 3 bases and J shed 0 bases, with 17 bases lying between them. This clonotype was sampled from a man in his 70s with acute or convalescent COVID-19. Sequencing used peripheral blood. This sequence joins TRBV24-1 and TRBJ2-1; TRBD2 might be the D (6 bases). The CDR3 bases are TGTGCCACCAGTGATCCCCTAACGGGACTCCGCTCCTACAATGAGCAGTTCTTC. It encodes CATSDPLTGLRSYNEQFF.